The 16 T cell receptor beta chains given below trace back to one sample, sequenced in a study of beta chain features in type 1 diabetes (dated by TCRdb to between 2017 and 2018). These TCRs' antigens remain unknown. Points the paper makes about the study in general: Type 1 diabetes patients showed a moderate but significant shortening of TCRB CDR3 length in all four CD4+ subsets.

Libraries came from the immunoSEQ multiplex PCR assay. The High Capacity cDNA Reverse Transcription Kit was used to reverse transcribe all of the isolated RNA, meaning that expressed TCRB transcripts were what got sequenced. TCRdb re-hosts the immuneACCESS table, in-frame sequences only. Its copies lack some clones; in the studies checked, an unresolved V gene accounts for under half of them, and the cause for the rest is not known. A total of 630,000 or so clones appear in this sample, roughly an eighth of them only once. The ten top clones hold approximately 0.039% of the sample. Specimen: naive CD4+ T cells from blood. The cell subset or site tag for this specimen amounts to: true naive CD4+ T cells. The receptor source for this set is a young man with type 1 diabetes.

This clone was counted once. CDR3 coding DNA: TGTGCCAGCAGTCGGCGGGCGAATGAAAAACTGTTTTTT. This sequence encodes CASSRRANEKLFF. V is TRBV27 and J is TRBJ1-4, with unresolved D. This CDR3 is built from 13 residues. V was clipped by 5 bases and J by 5 bases, with 9 bases between them. The germline gives CDR1 MNHEY, CDR2 SMNVEV (reference sequence).

This chain connects TRBV30 to TRBJ1-2; D uncertain. The V gene's germline CDR1 is GTSNPN and CDR2 SVGIG (reference sequence). The CDR3 contains 13 residues. With 1 base removed from V and 4 bases from J, the gap between germline ends came to 10 bases. The CDR3 is CAWSANDIYGYTF. CDR3 DNA sequence: TGTGCCTGGAGTGCAAATGACATCTATGGCTACACCTTC.

The chain links TRBV29-1 to TRBJ2-3; 10 nucleotides agree with TRBD2. This CDR3 has 13 residues. Germline-derived CDR1 and CDR2 are SQVTM and ANQGSEA. V gave up 6 bases and J gave up 2 bases; unmatched junction bases: 2. DNA of the CDR3: TGCAGCGTCACTAGCGGGAACACAGATACGCAGTATTTT. Translation: CSVTSGNTDTQYF.

CDR3 sequence (DNA): TGTGCCAGCAGCCAATTTACAGCATCCAACTACGAGCAGTACTTC. Translation gives CASSQFTASNYEQYF. The rearrangement joins TRBV7-2 to TRBJ2-7, with unresolved D. The CDR3 extends over 15 amino acids. Germline CDR1 and CDR2: SGHTA and FQGNSA. Trimming took 5 bases from V and 3 from J, leaving 17 bases between them.

This clone appeared a few times. V usage is TRBV30 and J usage is TRBJ1-2, with a tentative D call TRBD1 (6 bases). CDR1 is GTSNPN, CDR2 SVGIG, per germline (reference sequence). Trimming stripped 0 bases from V and 2 bases from J, with 13 bases between. The CDR3 is 15 residues long. The CDR3 region has the DNA TGTGCCTGGAGTGTACAGGGTAATTTCAACTATGGCTACACCTTC. Translation gives CAWSVQGNFNYGYTF.

The chain joins TRBV4-3 to TRBJ2-7; 7 nucleotides line up with TRBD2. The germline V gene encodes CDR1 LGHNA and CDR2 YSLEER. The CDR3 extends over 15 amino acids. V shed 0 bases, J shed 9 bases, and the junction held 11 bases outside the gene matches. The DNA for the CDR3 is TGCGCCAGCAGCCAAGACCGGACTAGTTCTTCCTGGCAGTACTTC. As protein: CASSQDRTSSSWQYF.

The chain recombines TRBV7-2 with TRBJ1-4, with D unresolved. CDR1 SGHTA and CDR2 FQGNSA come from the germline V gene. There are 14 residues in the CDR3. Trimming pared 4 bases from V and 4 bases from J, leaving 10 bases between. The CDR3 region has the DNA TGTGCCAGCAGCTCGGAGGCTCTTAATGAAAAACTGTTTTTT. Translation: CASSSEALNEKLFF.

This clone appeared a few times. The genes are TRBV5-1 and TRBJ2-7, with TRBD1 matching over 7 bases. Germline CDR1 reads SGHRS; CDR2 reads YFSETQ. This CDR3 contains 14 residues. Trimming at V came to 4 bases and at J to 3 bases, leaving 7 bases not matched to a gene. The CDR3 sequence: CASSQGQALYEQYF. The CDR3 DNA reads TGCGCCAGCAGCCAAGGACAGGCCCTCTACGAGCAGTACTTC.

The rearrangement uses TRBV30 and TRBJ1-2; D remains unclear. Germline V lookup: CDR1 GTSNPN, CDR2 SVGIG (reference sequence). This CDR3 has 11 amino acids. Trimming took off 5 bases at V and 2 bases at J, with 6 bases between the two ends. CDR3 coding DNA: TGTGCCTGGCAGGAGAACTATGGCTACACCTTC. Protein product: CAWQENYGYTF.

V gene TRBV7-2 combines with J gene TRBJ2-1; TRBD2 matches at 10 bases. The V and J ends lost 5 bases and 5 bases, in that order; junction bases with no gene match: 9. This CDR3 is 16 amino acids long. Germline V gene lookup returns CDR1 SGHTA and CDR2 FQGNSA. The CDR3 loop is CASSPQLAGINNEQFF. As DNA, the CDR3 is TGTGCCAGCAGCCCGCAACTAGCGGGGATCAACAATGAGCAGTTCTTC.

The CDR3 DNA is TGTGCCAGCAGTGAAACCAGGCGCGGCGAGCAGTACTTC. Encoded protein: CASSETRRGEQYF. This chain connects TRBV6-1 to TRBJ2-7, with D uncertain. Between the trimmed V and J ends, which lost 2 bases and 6 bases, there was a span of 11 bases. Per the germline V gene, CDR1 is MNHNS and CDR2 is SASEGT. The CDR3 is 13 amino acids.

The J gene is TRBJ2-1, the V gene TRBV30, with D hard to call. Germline V gene sequence: CDR1 GTSNPN, CDR2 SVGIG (reference sequence). This CDR3 is 14 amino acids long. The V gene lost 4 bases and the J gene lost 0 bases, with 10 bases spanning the gap. The CDR3, as DNA: TGTGCCTGGATCGGACCTGGCTCCTACAATGAGCAGTTCTTC. Translated, it gives CAWIGPGSYNEQFF.

The chain recombines TRBV2 with TRBJ2-7, with 9 nucleotides matching TRBD1. CDR1 is SNHLY, CDR2 FYNNEI, per germline. The ends lost 8 bases at V and 5 bases at J; junction bases unmatched: 4. There are 12 residues in the CDR3. The chain's CDR3 is CASRRTGDEQYF. The CDR3 DNA reads as TGTGCCAGCCGGAGGACAGGGGACGAGCAGTACTTC.

This clone has a handful of counts. This CDR3 is CASTITRGETQYF. The CDR3 nucleotides are TGTGCCAGCACAATAACGAGGGGGGAGACCCAGTACTTC. The chain joins TRBV7-2 to TRBJ2-5; possible D gene TRBD1, 6 bases. CDR3 length equals 13 residues. Germline values: CDR1 SGHTA, CDR2 FQGNSA. V lost 7 bases to trimming and J lost 5 bases, with 14 bases between them.

Points on this clone: A read error may account for a junction end that differs from germline. The V gene is TRBV5-4, the J gene TRBJ1-2; possibly TRBD1 for D (6 bases). Germline loops: CDR1 SGHNT, CDR2 YYREEE (reference sequence). The CDR3 is 13 residues long. The CDR3 DNA follows: TGTGCCAGCAGCTTGACAGGGAGTCAATCTAGAATATTC. The encoded protein is CASSLTGSQSRIF.

The chain couples TRBV14 to TRBJ2-3, with D perhaps matching TRBD1 (6 bases). Germline assignment: CDR1 SGHDN and CDR2 FVKESK. Trimming stripped 3 bases from V and 2 bases from J, with 18 bases between. CDR3 length equals 17 residues. This CDR3 reads CASSHWTPGQTTDTQYF. Here the CDR3 DNA reads TGTGCCAGCAGCCATTGGACCCCGGGACAAACCACAGATACGCAGTATTTT.